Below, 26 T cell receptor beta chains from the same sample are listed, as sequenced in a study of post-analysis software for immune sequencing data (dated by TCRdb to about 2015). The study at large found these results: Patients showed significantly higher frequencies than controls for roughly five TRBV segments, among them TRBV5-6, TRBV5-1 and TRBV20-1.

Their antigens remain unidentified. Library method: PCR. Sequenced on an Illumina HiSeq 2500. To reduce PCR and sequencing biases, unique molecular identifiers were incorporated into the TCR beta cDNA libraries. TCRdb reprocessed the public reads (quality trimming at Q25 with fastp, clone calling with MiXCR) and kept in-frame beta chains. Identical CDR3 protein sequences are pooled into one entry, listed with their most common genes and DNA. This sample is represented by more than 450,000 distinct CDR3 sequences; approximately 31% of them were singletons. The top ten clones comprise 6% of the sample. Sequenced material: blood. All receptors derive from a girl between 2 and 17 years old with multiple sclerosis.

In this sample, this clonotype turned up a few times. CDR3 DNA sequence: TGTGCCAGCAGTTACGAAGCGGCCTGGGGGAGAGAGACCCAGTACTTC. As protein: CASSYEAAWGRETQYF. The V call is TRBV6-5, the J call TRBJ2-5; D is tentatively TRBD1 or TRBD2 (5 bases each). The CDR3 loop spans 16 amino acids. Trimming removed 2 bases from V and 4 bases from J, with 17 bases in between. From germline, CDR1 is MNHEY and CDR2 SVGAGI.

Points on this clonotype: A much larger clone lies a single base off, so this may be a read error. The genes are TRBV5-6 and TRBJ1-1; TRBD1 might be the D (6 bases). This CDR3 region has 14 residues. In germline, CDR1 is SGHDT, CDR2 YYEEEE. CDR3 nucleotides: TGTGCCAGCAGTACAGGGCATCTGAACACTAAAGCTTTCTTT. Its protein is CASSTGHLNTKAFF.

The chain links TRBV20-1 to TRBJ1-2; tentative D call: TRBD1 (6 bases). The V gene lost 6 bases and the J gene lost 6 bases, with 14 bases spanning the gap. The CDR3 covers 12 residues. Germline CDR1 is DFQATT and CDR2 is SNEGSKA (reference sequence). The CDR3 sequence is CSATQGRDGYTF. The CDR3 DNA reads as TGCAGTGCGACTCAGGGGCGAGATGGCTACACCTTC.

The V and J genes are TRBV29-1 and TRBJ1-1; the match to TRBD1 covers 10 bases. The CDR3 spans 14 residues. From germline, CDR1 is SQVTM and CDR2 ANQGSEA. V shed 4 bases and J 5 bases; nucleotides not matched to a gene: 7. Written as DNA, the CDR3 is TGCAGCGTTGCCTGGACAGGGGGTAGGACTGAAGCTTTCTTT. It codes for CSVAWTGGRTEAFF.

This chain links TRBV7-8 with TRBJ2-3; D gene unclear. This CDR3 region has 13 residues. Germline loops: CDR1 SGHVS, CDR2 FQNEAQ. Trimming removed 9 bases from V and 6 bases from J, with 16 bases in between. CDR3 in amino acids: CASSQLAADTQYF. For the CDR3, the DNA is TGTGCCAGTAGCCAACTCGCCGCGGATACGCAGTATTTT.

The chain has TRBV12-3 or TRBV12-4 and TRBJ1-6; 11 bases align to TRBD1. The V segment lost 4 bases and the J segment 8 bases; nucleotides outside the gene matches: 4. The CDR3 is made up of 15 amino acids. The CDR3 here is CASSSGTGGYSPLHF. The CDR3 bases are TGTGCCAGCAGTTCAGGGACAGGGGGTTATTCACCCCTCCACTTT.

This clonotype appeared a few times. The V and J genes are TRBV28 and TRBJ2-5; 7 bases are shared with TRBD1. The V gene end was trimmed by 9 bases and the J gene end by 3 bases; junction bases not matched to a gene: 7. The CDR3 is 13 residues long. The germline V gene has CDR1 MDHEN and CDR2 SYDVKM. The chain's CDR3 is CASIQGREETQYF. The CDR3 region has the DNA TGTGCCAGTATACAGGGGCGCGAAGAGACCCAGTACTTC.

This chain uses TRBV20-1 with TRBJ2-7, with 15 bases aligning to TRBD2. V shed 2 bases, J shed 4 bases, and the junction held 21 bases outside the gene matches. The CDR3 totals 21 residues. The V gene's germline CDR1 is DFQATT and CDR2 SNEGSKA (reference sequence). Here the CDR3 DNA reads TGCAGTGCTAGATTGATGTGGACTAGCGGGGGGGTCTCATCTTCTTCGTACGAGCAGTACTTC. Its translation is CSARLMWTSGGVSSSSYEQYF.

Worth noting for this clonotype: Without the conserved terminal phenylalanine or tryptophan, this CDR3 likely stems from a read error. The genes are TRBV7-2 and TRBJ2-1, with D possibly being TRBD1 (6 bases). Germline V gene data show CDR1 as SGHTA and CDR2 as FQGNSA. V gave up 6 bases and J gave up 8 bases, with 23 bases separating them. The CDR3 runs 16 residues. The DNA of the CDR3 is TGTGCCAGCAGGCTCCCGGCGACAGGCCGTAGGGATGAGCAGTTCTGC. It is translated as CASRLPATGRRDEQFC.

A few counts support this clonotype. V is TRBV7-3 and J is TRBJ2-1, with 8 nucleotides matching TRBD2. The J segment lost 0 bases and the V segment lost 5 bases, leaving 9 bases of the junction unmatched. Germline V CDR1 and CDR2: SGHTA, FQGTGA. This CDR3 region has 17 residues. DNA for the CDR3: TGTGCCAGCAGCCCAACGGGGGGACTAGTCTCCTACAATGAGCAGTTCTTC. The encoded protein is CASSPTGGLVSYNEQFF.

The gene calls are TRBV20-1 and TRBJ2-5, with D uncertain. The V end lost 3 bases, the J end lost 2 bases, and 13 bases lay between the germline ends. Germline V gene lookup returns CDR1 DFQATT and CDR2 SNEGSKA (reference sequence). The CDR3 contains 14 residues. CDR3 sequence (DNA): TGCAGTGCTAGCATGCTAGGAGATCAAGAGACCCAGTACTTC. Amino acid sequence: CSASMLGDQETQYF.

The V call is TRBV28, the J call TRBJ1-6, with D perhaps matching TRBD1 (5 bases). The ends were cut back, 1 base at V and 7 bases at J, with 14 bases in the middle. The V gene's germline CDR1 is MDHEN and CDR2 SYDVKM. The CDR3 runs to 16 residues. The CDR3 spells CASSLFGQGQNSPLHF. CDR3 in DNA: TGTGCCAGCAGTTTATTTGGGCAGGGTCAGAATTCACCCCTCCACTTT.

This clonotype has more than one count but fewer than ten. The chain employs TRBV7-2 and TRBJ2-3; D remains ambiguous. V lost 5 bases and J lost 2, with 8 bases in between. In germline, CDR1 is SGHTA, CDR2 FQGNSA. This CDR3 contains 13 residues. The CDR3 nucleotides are TGTGCCAGCAGCCCGAGCAACACAGATACGCAGTATTTT. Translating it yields CASSPSNTDTQYF.

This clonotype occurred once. The CDR3 DNA reads TGTGCCAGCAGTGAAGAACGAGATGAGCAGTTCTTC. It specifies CASSEERDEQFF. The V call is TRBV6-1, the J call TRBJ2-1; D is unresolved. The germline CDR1 and CDR2 sequences are MNHNS and SASEGT. Trimming cost V 1 base and J 8 bases, with 6 bases left between them. The CDR3 runs 12 residues.

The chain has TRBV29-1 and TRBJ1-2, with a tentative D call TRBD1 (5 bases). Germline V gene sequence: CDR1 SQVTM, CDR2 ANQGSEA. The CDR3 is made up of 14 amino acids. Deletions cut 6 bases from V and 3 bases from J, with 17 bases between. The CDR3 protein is CSVAGGTLDYGYTF. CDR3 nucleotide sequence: TGCAGCGTGGCTGGGGGTACCTTGGACTATGGCTACACCTTC.

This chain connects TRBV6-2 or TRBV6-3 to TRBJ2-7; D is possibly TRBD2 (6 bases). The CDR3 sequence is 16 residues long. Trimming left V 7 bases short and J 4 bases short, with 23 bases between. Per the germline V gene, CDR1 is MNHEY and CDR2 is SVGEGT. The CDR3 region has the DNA TGTGCCAGCATCATGAACGGACTATCGGGGAGTTACGAGCAGTACTTC. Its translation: CASIMNGLSGSYEQYF.

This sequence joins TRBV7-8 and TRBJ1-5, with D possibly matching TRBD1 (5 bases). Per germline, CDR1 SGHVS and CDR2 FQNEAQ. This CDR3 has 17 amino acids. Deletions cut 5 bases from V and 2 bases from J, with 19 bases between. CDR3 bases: TGTGCCAGCAGCCGTCGACCCCAGGGAAGCGGCAATCAGCCCCAGCATTTT. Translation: CASSRRPQGSGNQPQHF.

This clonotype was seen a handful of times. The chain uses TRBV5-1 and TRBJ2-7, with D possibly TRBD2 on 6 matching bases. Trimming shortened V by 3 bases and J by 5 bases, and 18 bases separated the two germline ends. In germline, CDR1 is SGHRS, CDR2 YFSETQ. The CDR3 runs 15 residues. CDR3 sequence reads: CASSSTFGGNNEQYF. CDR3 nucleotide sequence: TGCGCCAGCAGCTCCACTTTTGGGGGGAACAACGAGCAGTACTTC.

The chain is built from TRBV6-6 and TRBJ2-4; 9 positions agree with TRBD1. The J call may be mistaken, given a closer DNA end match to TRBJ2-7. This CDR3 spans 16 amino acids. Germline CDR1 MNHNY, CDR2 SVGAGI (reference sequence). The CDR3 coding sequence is TGTGCCAGCAGGGGGCGGGACAGGGATTCCACCTACGAGCAGTACTTC. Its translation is CASRGRDRDSTYEQYF.

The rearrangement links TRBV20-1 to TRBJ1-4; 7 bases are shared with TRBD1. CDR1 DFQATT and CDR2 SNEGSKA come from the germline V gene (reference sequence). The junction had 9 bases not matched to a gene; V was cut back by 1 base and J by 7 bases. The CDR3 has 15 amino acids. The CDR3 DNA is TGCAGTGCTAGAGCACCAGGGGGGAGATCTGAAAAACTGTTTTTT. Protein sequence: CSARAPGGRSEKLFF.

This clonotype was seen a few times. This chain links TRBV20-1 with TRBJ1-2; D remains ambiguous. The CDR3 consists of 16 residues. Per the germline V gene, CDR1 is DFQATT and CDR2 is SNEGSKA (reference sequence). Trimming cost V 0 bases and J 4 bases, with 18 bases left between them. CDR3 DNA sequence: TGCAGTGCTAGAGATCCCCGTGTGGGAGACACCTATGGCTACACCTTC. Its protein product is CSARDPRVGDTYGYTF.

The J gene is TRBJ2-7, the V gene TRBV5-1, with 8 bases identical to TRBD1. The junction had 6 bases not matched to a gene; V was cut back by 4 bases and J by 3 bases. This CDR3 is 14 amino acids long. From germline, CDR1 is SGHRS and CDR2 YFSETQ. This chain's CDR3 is CASSRTGNLYEQYF. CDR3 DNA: TGCGCCAGCAGCAGGACAGGGAATCTCTACGAGCAGTACTTC. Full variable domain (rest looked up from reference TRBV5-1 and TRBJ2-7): KAGVTQTPRYLIKTRGQQVTLSCSPISGHRSVSWYQQTPGQGLQFLFEYFSETQRNKGNFPGRFSGRQFSNSRSEMNVSTLELGDSALYLCASSRTGNLYEQYFGPGTRLTVT.

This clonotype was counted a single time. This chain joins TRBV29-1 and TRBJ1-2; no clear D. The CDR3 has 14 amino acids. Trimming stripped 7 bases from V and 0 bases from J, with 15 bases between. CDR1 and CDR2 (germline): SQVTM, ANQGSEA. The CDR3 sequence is CSAVTPQANYGYTF. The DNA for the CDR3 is TGCAGCGCTGTGACACCCCAAGCTAACTATGGCTACACCTTC. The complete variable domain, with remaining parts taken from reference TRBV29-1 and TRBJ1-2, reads SAVISQKPSRDICQRGTSLTIQCQVDSQVTMMFWYRQQPGQSLTLIATANQGSEATYESGFVIDKFPISRPNLTFSTLTVSNMSPEDSSIYLCSAVTPQANYGYTFGSGTRLTVV.

The CDR3 spells CSASGVNIQYF. CDR3 DNA sequence: TGCAGTGCTAGTGGGGTAAACATTCAGTACTTC. V and J are TRBV20-1 and TRBJ2-7; D gene ambiguous. Near its end, the DNA agrees better with TRBJ2-4, so the J call may be wrong. The length of the CDR3 is 11 residues. Looked up from germline, CDR1 is DFQATT and CDR2 is SNEGSKA (reference sequence).

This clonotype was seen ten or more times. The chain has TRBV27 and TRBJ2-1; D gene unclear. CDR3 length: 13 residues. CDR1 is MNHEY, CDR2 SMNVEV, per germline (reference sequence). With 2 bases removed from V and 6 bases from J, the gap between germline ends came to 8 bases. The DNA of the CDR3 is TGTGCCAGCAGTTTAGGGGTGGGCAATGAGCAGTTCTTC. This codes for CASSLGVGNEQFF.

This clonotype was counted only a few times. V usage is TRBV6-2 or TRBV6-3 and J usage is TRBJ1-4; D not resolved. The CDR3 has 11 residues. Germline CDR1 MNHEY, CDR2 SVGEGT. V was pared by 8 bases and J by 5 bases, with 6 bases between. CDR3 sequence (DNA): TGTGCCAGCCGCAAGAATGAAAAACTGTTTTTT. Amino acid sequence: CASRKNEKLFF.